This entry lists 26 T cell receptor beta chains sequenced from one sample in a study of T cells in Graves' hyperthyroidism and ophthalmopathy. RNA transcripts gave rise to amplified TCR beta CDR3 regions. The HTBI primer set drove a first-round RT-PCR of the TCR CDR3. TCRdb reprocessed the multiplex PCR reads via MiXCR and lists one record per CDR3 protein. The table has 300,000 to 400,000 distinct CDR3 sequences, around a sixth seen once. The material sequenced was blood. The source of these receptors is a woman aged 45-65 years with Graves' hyperthyroidism.

V gene TRBV2 combines with J gene TRBJ1-5; a possible D gene is TRBD1 (5 bases). With 7 bases removed from V and 7 bases from J, the gap between germline ends came to 14 bases. The CDR3 is 13 amino acids. From germline, CDR1 is SNHLY and CDR2 FYNNEI. In DNA form, the CDR3 reads TGTGCCAGCAATTTTGCAGGGAGGCAGCCCCAGCATTTT. Residues: CASNFAGRQPQHF.

This clonotype appeared many times. The V call is TRBV12-3 or TRBV12-4, the J call TRBJ1-2, with D possibly being TRBD1 (5 bases). CDR3 length: 12 residues. Trimming shortened V by 5 bases and J by 8 bases, and 12 bases separated the two germline ends. The CDR3 sequence is CASSNLDTGYTF. In DNA form, the CDR3 reads TGTGCCAGCAGTAACCTGGACACCGGCTACACCTTC.

The J gene is TRBJ2-1, the V gene TRBV6-2 or TRBV6-3, with D perhaps TRBD1 or TRBD2 (5 bases each). Trimming pared 4 bases from V and 0 bases from J, leaving 19 bases between. Germline V CDR1 and CDR2: MNHEY, SVGEGT. This CDR3 has 18 amino acids. Here the CDR3 reads CASSSTVPGQSSYNEQFF. CDR3 nucleotides: TGTGCCAGCAGTTCCACGGTACCGGGGCAGAGCTCCTACAATGAGCAGTTCTTC.

This clonotype was recorded a few times. CDR3: CSVRREASYEQYF. In DNA form, the CDR3 reads TGCAGCGTTCGGCGGGAGGCTTCCTACGAGCAGTACTTC. The chain has TRBV29-1 and TRBJ2-7; 8 positions agree with TRBD2. This CDR3 has 13 amino acids. Germline CDR1 SQVTM, CDR2 ANQGSEA. V shed 5 bases and J 1 base; nucleotides not matched to a gene: 4.

This clonotype was counted many times. V gene TRBV20-1 combines with J gene TRBJ1-2; TRBD1 might be the D (5 bases). Germline assignment: CDR1 DFQATT and CDR2 SNEGSKA (reference sequence). This CDR3 spans 11 amino acids. Trimming removed 2 bases from V and 8 bases from J, with 9 bases in between. The CDR3 loop reads CSARQGEGYTF. The CDR3 DNA is TGCAGTGCTAGACAGGGAGAAGGCTACACCTTC.

This clonotype was picked up a small number of times. This sequence joins TRBV29-1 and TRBJ2-7, with 11 bases aligning to TRBD2. V dropped 4 bases and J dropped 6; count of bases not matched to a gene: 5. Germline V gene lookup returns CDR1 SQVTM and CDR2 ANQGSEA. This CDR3 region has 13 residues. CDR3 bases: TGCAGCGTTGTACTAGCGGGAGCTCGCGAGCAGTACTTC. Its protein is CSVVLAGAREQYF.

V is TRBV10-3 and J is TRBJ2-2; D is possibly TRBD2 (5 bases). The CDR3 loop spans 15 amino acids. The V and J ends lost 3 bases and 5 bases respectively, with 13 bases between them. Germline assignment: CDR1 ENHRY and CDR2 SYGVKD. The CDR3 DNA reads as TGTGCCATCAGTGAACAAGGGCCGGGGACCGGGGAGCTGTTTTTT. The encoded protein is CAISEQGPGTGELFF.

The chain carries TRBV14 and TRBJ2-3; 10 nucleotides agree with TRBD2. J lost 2 bases, V lost 4 bases, and 12 bases had no gene match. The CDR3 runs 18 residues. Germline V gene lookup returns CDR1 SGHDN and CDR2 FVKESK. CDR3 nucleotides: TGTGCCAGCAGCCCGTACGGGGGGACTAGCGATTTCACAGATACGCAGTATTTT. Amino acid sequence: CASSPYGGTSDFTDTQYF.

This clonotype was detected many times. The rearrangement links TRBV7-2 to TRBJ1-1, with TRBD1 matching 7 bases. The ends lost 7 bases at V and 3 bases at J; junction bases unmatched: 11. CDR1 and CDR2 from the germline V gene are SGHTA and FQGNSA. The CDR3 has 15 residues. The CDR3 protein is CASKPPGQFYTEAFF. The CDR3 bases are TGTGCCAGCAAACCACCGGGACAGTTTTACACTGAAGCTTTCTTT.

The V and J genes are TRBV19 and TRBJ2-1; D is unclear. V lost 1 base and J lost 9, with 13 bases in between. The germline V gene has CDR1 LNHDA and CDR2 SQIVND (reference sequence). There are 14 residues in the CDR3. CDR3 in DNA: TGTGCCAGTAGTATAGGGGTGAAGAATATTGAGCAGTTCTTC. This encodes CASSIGVKNIEQFF.

This clonotype was found many times. The chain carries TRBV2 and TRBJ2-6; D call uncertain. The CDR3 is made up of 15 amino acids. V shed 6 bases and J shed 4 bases, with 13 bases lying between them. Germline CDR1 and CDR2: SNHLY and FYNNEI. The CDR3 sequence is CASSVDGYGANVLTF. CDR3 DNA: TGTGCCAGCAGCGTGGACGGTTACGGGGCCAACGTCCTGACTTTC.

The gene calls are TRBV5-1 and TRBJ1-2; D may be TRBD1 (5 bases). The CDR3 extends over 16 amino acids. Germline V gives CDR1 SGHRS, CDR2 YFSETQ. Trimming shortened V by 2 bases and J by 1 base, and 15 bases separated the two germline ends. The CDR3 protein is CASSFPSGGSNYGYTF. The CDR3 nucleotides are TGCGCCAGCAGCTTCCCCTCCGGGGGAAGTAACTATGGCTACACCTTC.

This clonotype appeared a few times. This chain connects TRBV4-1 to TRBJ1-5, with D maybe TRBD1 (6 bases). Between the trimmed V and J ends, which lost 6 bases and 4 bases, there was a span of 13 bases. This CDR3 has 14 residues. Germline loops: CDR1 MGHRA, CDR2 YSYEKL. CDR3 sequence (DNA): TGCGCCAGCAGGGCCGAGGGGGGGAATCAGCCCCAGCATTTT. Translation gives CASRAEGGNQPQHF.

This clonotype was detected only a few times. This rearrangement joins TRBV3-1 to TRBJ2-5; unclear D gene. CDR1 is LGHDT, CDR2 YNNKEL, per germline (reference sequence). Deletions cut 2 bases from V and 11 bases from J, with 12 bases between. CDR3 size: 12 residues. CDR3 loop: CASSQRADIQYF. For the CDR3, the DNA is TGTGCCAGCAGCCAAAGAGCTGACATACAGTACTTC.

The gene calls are TRBV7-9 and TRBJ1-4; a possible D gene is TRBD1 (6 bases). The CDR3 runs to 15 residues. CDR1 is SEHNR, CDR2 FQNEAQ, per germline (reference sequence). V was trimmed by 5 bases and J by 8 bases, leaving 18 bases between them. The CDR3 DNA is TGTGCCAGCAGCCCATTACAGGGATTAGGGGAAAAACTGTTTTTT. This translates into CASSPLQGLGEKLFF.

Notes on this clonotype: A much larger clone lies a single base off, so this may be a read error. The chain combines TRBV20-1 with TRBJ2-1; perhaps TRBD1 as D (5 bases). V gave up 5 bases and J gave up 6 bases, with 8 bases separating them. Germline V CDR1 and CDR2: DFQATT, SNEGSKA (reference sequence). The CDR3 loop spans 11 amino acids. The CDR3 protein is CSAGAANEQFF. CDR3 nucleotide sequence: TGCAGTGCTGGGGCAGCCAATGAGCAGTTCTTC.

This clonotype was seen a few times. Given a much more abundant clone one base away, this may be a read error. The chain links TRBV2 to TRBJ1-1; D is unresolved. From germline, CDR1 is SNHLY and CDR2 FYNNEI. V gave up 1 base and J gave up 3 bases, with 9 bases separating them. The CDR3 has 14 amino acids. CDR3 sequence: CASSEDGRDTEAFF. The CDR3 coding sequence is TGTGCCAGCAGTGAAGACGGGAGGGACACTGAAGCTTTCTTT.

This clonotype was detected many times. This chain connects TRBV6-1 to TRBJ1-5; D not resolved. This CDR3 is 16 amino acids long. Germline-derived CDR1 and CDR2 are MNHNS and SASEGT. The V end was cut by 2 bases, the J end by 0 bases, with 11 bases between. DNA for the CDR3: TGTGCCAGCAGTGAATATGTGAGGGATAGCAATCAGCCCCAGCATTTT. This codes for CASSEYVRDSNQPQHF.

This clonotype showed up many times. J is TRBJ2-1 and V is TRBV12-3 or TRBV12-4, with 10 positions matching TRBD2. The CDR3 runs to 16 residues. Germline trimming cut 6 bases from V and 0 bases from J; bases unmatched to any gene: 5. The CDR3 is CASSRPSGSSYNEQFF. The CDR3 nucleotides are TGTGCCAGCAGCCGTCCTAGCGGGAGCTCCTACAATGAGCAGTTCTTC.

This clonotype has a handful of counts. The rearrangement links TRBV25-1 to TRBJ2-1; 9 bases map to TRBD1. V trimming: 5 bases; J trimming: 8 bases; junction bases outside the gene matches: 7. Germline V gene data show CDR1 as MGHDK and CDR2 as SYGVNS. The CDR3 is made up of 14 amino acids. In nucleotides, the CDR3 is TGTGCCAGCAGTTCCACAGGGGGCACGCATGAGCAGTTCTTC. Encoded protein: CASSSTGGTHEQFF.

The chain uses TRBV5-5 and TRBJ1-2; D unresolved. Germline lookup yields CDR1 SGHKS and CDR2 YYEKEE (reference sequence). This CDR3 is built from 17 residues. V lost 7 bases and J lost 0, with 22 bases in between. The CDR3 loop reads CASARSPFFTANYGYTF. The CDR3 region has the DNA TGTGCCAGCGCGAGGTCTCCCTTTTTCACCGCTAACTATGGCTACACCTTC. The variable domain in full, with the rest retrieved from reference TRBV5-5 and TRBJ1-2, is DAGVTQSPTHLIKTRGQQVTLRCSPISGHKSVSWYQQVLGQGPQFIFQYYEKEERGRGNFPDRFSARQFPNYSSELNVNALLLGDSALYLCASARSPFFTANYGYTFGSGTRLTVV.

This clonotype was counted between two and nine times. The chain couples TRBV20-1 to TRBJ1-5; possibly TRBD1 for D (5 bases). The CDR3 spans 15 residues. V shed 0 bases and J shed 0 bases, with 9 bases lying between them. In germline, CDR1 is DFQATT, CDR2 SNEGSKA (reference sequence). The CDR3 DNA reads as TGCAGTGCTAGAGATCGGGACTATAGCAATCAGCCCCAGCATTTT. Its protein is CSARDRDYSNQPQHF.

Ten or more counts support this clonotype. The gene calls are TRBV5-1 and TRBJ2-1, with D perhaps TRBD1 (5 bases). The CDR3 runs to 16 residues. The V end was cut by 4 bases, the J end by 7 bases, with 21 bases between. Per the germline V gene, CDR1 is SGHRS and CDR2 is YFSETQ. The CDR3 DNA follows: TGCGCCAGCAGCCCCCGGTCGGACAACCCGTTTAATGAGCAGTTCTTC. This codes for CASSPRSDNPFNEQFF.

Of note for this clonotype: A clone one base away is much larger, so this may be a read error. This chain connects TRBV3-1 to TRBJ1-3, with D perhaps TRBD1 (6 bases). This CDR3 spans 14 amino acids. In germline, CDR1 is LGHDT, CDR2 YNNKEL (reference sequence). Trimming pared 8 bases from V and 4 bases from J, leaving 15 bases between. CDR3 sequence: CASRRGQDGNTIYF. The CDR3, as DNA: TGTGCCAGCCGTCGGGGGCAGGACGGAAACACCATATATTTT.

This chain joins TRBV6-9 and TRBJ2-1, with 9 bases aligning to TRBD1. The CDR3 is 14 amino acids. Losses at the gene ends were 7 bases for V and 7 bases for J; bases not matched to a gene: 8. Germline assignment: CDR1 MNHGY and CDR2 SVAAGI. This CDR3 is CASIRDRDRNEQFF. The CDR3 DNA reads TGTGCCAGCATTAGGGACAGGGATAGGAATGAGCAGTTCTTC.

This clonotype was counted a few times. This chain uses TRBV7-9 with TRBJ1-6; D unclear. Trimming took 3 bases from V and 6 from J, leaving 12 bases between them. Germline values: CDR1 SEHNR, CDR2 FQNEAQ (reference sequence). The CDR3 length is 15 residues. This chain's CDR3 is CASSLGYGSNSPLHF. The CDR3 DNA is TGTGCCAGCAGCTTGGGGTATGGTTCTAATTCACCCCTCCACTTT.